These 16 T cell receptor beta chains were all obtained from the same sample, sequenced in a study of Tregs in tolerant kidney transplant recipients. Some clones are missing from TCRdb's copy, which holds only in-frame ones; the method was immunoSEQ multiplex PCR. This sample carries roughly 15,000 clones, with less than 4% going to the ten biggest clones. The nonmyeloablative bone marrow transplants came from related graft donors, with transient mixed chimerism. The sample here was CD4+ T cells from blood (PBMCs), taken 12 months after the transplant. The receptors shown here come from a human patient who received a combined kidney and bone marrow transplant. The T cells may partly be graft donor cells.

Partial CDR3 DNA: TGTGCCAGCAGCAAGGCGGGAAGGAGCTCCTACAATGAG. It is translated as CASSKAGRSSYNE. In full, the CDR3 reads CASSKAGRSSYNEQFF. The chain uses TRBV5-4 and TRBJ2-1; a weak D match, TRBD2 (6 bases). The read halts 3 residues ahead of the CDR3 end, with the missing end drawn from the germline J gene. Germline CDR1 reads SGHNT; CDR2 reads YYREEE (reference sequence). Trimming took off 4 bases at V and 0 bases at J, with 14 bases between the two ends. The CDR3 runs 16 residues.

A note on this clone: The read halts 3 residues ahead of the CDR3 end, with the missing end drawn from the germline J gene. V gene TRBV20-1 combines with J gene TRBJ1-1; D not resolved. The germline CDR1 and CDR2 sequences are DFQATT and SNEGSKA (reference sequence). This CDR3 spans 14 amino acids. Trimming cost V 3 bases and J 0 bases, with 11 bases left between them. The CDR3 reads CSASRLPLNTEAFF. The CDR3 DNA, read in part, is TGCAGTGCTAGTCGGTTGCCCCTGAACACTGAA.

For this clone: The read ends 3 residues before the CDR3 terminus; that terminus is restored from the germline J gene. J is TRBJ2-7 and V is TRBV7-9; no firm D call. Germline V CDR1 and CDR2: SEHNR, FQNEAQ (reference sequence). V was pared by 3 bases and J by 2 bases, with 8 bases between. The CDR3 runs to 13 residues. Incomplete CDR3 DNA: TGTGCCAGCAGCTTTTACGGTGCCTACGAG. This translates into CASSFYGAYE. In full, the CDR3 is CASSFYGAYEQYF.

This clone counts as medium-sized (0.01 to 0.1%) by frequency. The read finishes 3 residues shy of the CDR3 end, and the germline J gene is used to complete it. The gene calls are TRBV6-2 or TRBV6-3 and TRBJ2-6; D remains ambiguous. V lost 1 base and J 0 bases, leaving 7 bases between the germline ends. The germline V gene encodes CDR1 MNHEY and CDR2 SVGEGT. The CDR3 spans 16 residues. Incomplete CDR3 DNA: TGTGCCAGCAGTTACTACAGAGACTCTGGGGCCAACGTC. Protein: CASSYYRDSGANV. The entire CDR3 sequence reads CASSYYRDSGANVLTF.

Of note for this clone: The CDR3 extends 3 residues past the end of the read, so its final part is completed from the germline J gene. V is TRBV20-1 and J is TRBJ2-7, with 7 positions matching TRBD2. The V and J ends lost 6 bases and 5 bases, in that order; junction bases with no gene match: 13. The germline CDR1 and CDR2 sequences are DFQATT and SNEGSKA (reference sequence). The CDR3 totals 14 residues. CDR3 residues: CSAPRAGVIHEQYF. The DNA read from the CDR3 is TGCAGTGCCCCCCGGGCGGGAGTTATCCACGAG.

Concerning this clone: The observed sequence ends 3 residues before the CDR3 terminus, with the missing tail filled in from the germline J gene. This chain joins TRBV6-2 or TRBV6-3 and TRBJ2-3; D unresolved. Germline CDR1 is MNHEY and CDR2 is SVGEGT. V was clipped by 2 bases and J by 4 bases, with 10 bases between them. The CDR3 sequence is 14 residues long. CDR3 bases read: TGTGCCAGCAGTTACCGGAGACGGGCAGATACG. As protein: CASSYRRRADT. From start to end, the CDR3 is CASSYRRRADTQYF.

Regarding this clone: Read data end 3 residues before the CDR3 end; the end is taken from the germline J gene. The gene calls are TRBV6-1 and TRBJ2-3; tentative D call: TRBD1 (5 bases). Between the trimmed V and J ends, which lost 2 bases and 1 base, there was a span of 16 bases. There are 17 residues in the CDR3. The germline V gene encodes CDR1 MNHNS and CDR2 SASEGT. The part of the CDR3 DNA that was read is TGTGCCAGCAGTGAAAAAGGGGTAGTTCGGGGCACAGATACG. It translates to CASSEKGVVRGTDT. The whole CDR3 sequence reads CASSEKGVVRGTDTQYF.

In regard to this clone: The CDR3 is cut off 3 residues early in the read; its end comes from the germline J gene. The chain recombines TRBV19 with TRBJ2-1, with 11 bases that match TRBD1. Per the germline V gene, CDR1 is LNHDA and CDR2 is SQIVND (reference sequence). With V trimmed by 1 base and J by 3 bases, 2 bases remained unmatched. The CDR3 extends over 16 amino acids. This chain's CDR3 is CASSIAGTGGYNEQFF. CDR3 DNA, as far as it was read: TGTGCCAGTAGTATAGCTGGGACAGGGGGCTACAATGAG. The variable domain in full, with the rest retrieved from reference TRBV19 and TRBJ2-1, is DGGITQSPKYLFRKEGQNVTLSCEQNLNHDAMYWYRQDPGQGLRLIYYSQIVNDFQKGDIAEGYSVSREKKESFPLTVTSAQKNPTAFYLCASSIAGTGGYNEQFFGPGTRLTVL.

Concerning this clone: The read is 3 residues too short to cover the CDR3 end, so that end is filled in from the germline J gene. The chain links TRBV4-2 to TRBJ2-7; 8 bases are shared with TRBD2. V was clipped by 0 bases and J by 2 bases; unmatched bases: 3. Germline CDR1 LGHNA, CDR2 YNFKEQ. This CDR3 comprises 15 residues. CDR3 bases read: TGTGCCAGCAGCCAAGAGGATAGCGGGGCCTACGAG. Translating it yields CASSQEDSGAYE. The entire CDR3 is CASSQEDSGAYEQYF.

Regarding this clone: The read ends 3 residues shy of where the CDR3 ends; the end is completed using the germline J gene. The rearrangement links TRBV7-2 to TRBJ2-3, with D unresolved. Trimming stripped 6 bases from V and 4 bases from J, with 14 bases between. This CDR3 is 14 amino acids long. Per germline, CDR1 SGHTA and CDR2 FQGNSA. The covered CDR3 bases are TGTGCCAGCAGGTCTGGTCAGGTCCCAGATACG. Its translation: CASRSGQVPDT. The complete CDR3 reads CASRSGQVPDTQYF.

Details on this clone: The observed sequence ends 3 residues before the CDR3 terminus, with the missing tail filled in from the germline J gene. The chain employs TRBV12-3 or TRBV12-4 and TRBJ1-2; the D gene is possibly TRBD1 (5 bases). There are 15 residues in the CDR3. Trimming took off 5 bases at V and 7 bases at J, with 20 bases between the two ends. CDR3 DNA, as far as it was read: TGTGCCAGCAGTCCGCTCCTCGGGGGTCAGAGTGGC. Translation gives CASSPLLGGQSG. The full-length CDR3 reads as CASSPLLGGQSGYTF.

Partial CDR3 DNA: TGTGCCAGCAGCTTAAGGGGGCAGGGACAGGGAAACAATGAG. It translates to CASSLRGQGQGNNE. The entire CDR3 reads CASSLRGQGQGNNEQFF. This chain joins TRBV7-3 and TRBJ2-1; 9 bases fit TRBD1. The missing CDR3 end, 3 residues past where the read stops, is filled in from the germline J gene. V lost 1 base to trimming and J lost 5 bases; unmatched junction nucleotides: 9. CDR3 length equals 17 residues. Germline loops: CDR1 SGHTA, CDR2 FQGTGA.

In regard to this clone: The CDR3 end falls 3 residues outside the read, so it is completed with the germline J gene. The chain links TRBV7-2 to TRBJ2-5, with TRBD1 matching 7 bases. Trimming removed 4 bases from V and 5 bases from J; junction bases left unmatched: 4. This CDR3 spans 13 amino acids. Germline V gene lookup returns CDR1 SGHTA and CDR2 FQGNSA. CDR3 in amino acids: CASSSSRGETQYF. Partial CDR3 DNA: TGTGCCAGCAGCTCTAGCAGGGGGGAGACC.

Of note for this clone: The CDR3 goes on 3 residues after the read ends, and that part is filled in from the germline J gene. The chain carries TRBV5-1 and TRBJ2-1; 7 bases are shared with TRBD1. J lost 0 bases, V lost 4 bases, and 4 bases had no gene match. The CDR3 consists of 15 residues. The germline gives CDR1 SGHRS, CDR2 YFSETQ. The sequenced CDR3 bases are TGCGCCAGCAGCCATGGACAGGTCTCCTACAATGAG. Translated, it gives CASSHGQVSYNE. The whole CDR3 protein reads CASSHGQVSYNEQFF.

On this clone: The sequence runs out 3 residues before the end of the CDR3; the remainder is reconstructed from the germline J gene. The J gene is TRBJ2-6, the V gene TRBV5-1; 7 bases agree with TRBD1. V was pared by 0 bases and J by 2 bases, with 2 bases of the junction left unmatched. The CDR3 consists of 16 residues. Germline CDR1 SGHRS, CDR2 YFSETQ. The covered CDR3 bases are TGCGCCAGCAGCTTGGGACAGGGTGCTGGGGCCAACGTC. Translated, it gives CASSLGQGAGANV. The whole CDR3 sequence reads CASSLGQGAGANVLTF.

By frequency, this clone registers medium-sized. The read finishes 3 residues shy of the CDR3 end, and the germline J gene is used to complete it. The chain employs TRBV11-2 and TRBJ2-3; D gene ambiguous. Trimming cost V 1 base and J 5 bases, with 7 bases left between them. Germline lookup yields CDR1 SGHAT and CDR2 FQNNGV. The CDR3 contains 13 residues. CDR3 DNA, as far as it was read: TGTGCCAGCAGCTTAGTACAGAGAGATACG. Translation: CASSLVQRDT. In full, the CDR3 reads CASSLVQRDTQYF.